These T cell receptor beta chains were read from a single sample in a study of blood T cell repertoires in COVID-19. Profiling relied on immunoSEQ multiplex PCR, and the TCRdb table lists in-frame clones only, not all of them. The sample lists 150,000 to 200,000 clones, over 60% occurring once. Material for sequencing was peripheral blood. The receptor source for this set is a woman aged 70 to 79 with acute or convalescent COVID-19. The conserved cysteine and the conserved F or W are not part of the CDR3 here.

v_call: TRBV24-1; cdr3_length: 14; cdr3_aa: ATSDFGTSGGGELF
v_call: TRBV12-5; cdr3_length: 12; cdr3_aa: ASGHQRDFRAQH
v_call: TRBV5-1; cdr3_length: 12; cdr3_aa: ASSSRQGTGELF
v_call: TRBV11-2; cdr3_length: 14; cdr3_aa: ASSLEGLAGFYEQY
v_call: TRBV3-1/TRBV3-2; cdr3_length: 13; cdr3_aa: ASSQSPGDQETQY
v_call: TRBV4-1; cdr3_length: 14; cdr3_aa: ASSQEDLTGGQPQH
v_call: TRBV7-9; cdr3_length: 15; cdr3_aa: ASSSHDWLVARGELF
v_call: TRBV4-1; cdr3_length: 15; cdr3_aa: ASSPQKARLDQETQY
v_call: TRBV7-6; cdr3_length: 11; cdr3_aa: ASSQDRNTEAF
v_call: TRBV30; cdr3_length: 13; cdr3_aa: AWAGTGSMNTEAF
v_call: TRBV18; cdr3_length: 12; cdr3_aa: ASSPGLAQETQY
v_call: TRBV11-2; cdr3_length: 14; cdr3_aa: ASSLRVQLIQETQY
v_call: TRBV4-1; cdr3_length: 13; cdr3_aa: ASSQDNTREETQY
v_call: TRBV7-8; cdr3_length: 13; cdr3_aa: ASSLVAGVGNEQF
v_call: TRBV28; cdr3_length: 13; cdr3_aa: ASTGRLAVVDEQF
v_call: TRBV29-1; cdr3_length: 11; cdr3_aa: SVEDLSSGGYT
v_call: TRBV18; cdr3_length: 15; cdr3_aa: ASSPGRRDRYSYEQY
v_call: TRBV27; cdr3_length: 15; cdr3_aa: ASSLTWGVSGANVLT
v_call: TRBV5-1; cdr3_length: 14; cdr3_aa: ASSPPTTGSYNEQF
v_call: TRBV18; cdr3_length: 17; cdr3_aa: ASSPQGLAGGREQNEQF
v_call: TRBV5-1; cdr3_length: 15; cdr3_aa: ASSLSGRSGGYNEQF
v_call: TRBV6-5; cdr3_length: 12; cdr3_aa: ASSLQGLNEKLF
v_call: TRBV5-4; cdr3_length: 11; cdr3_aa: ASSLSRNTEAF
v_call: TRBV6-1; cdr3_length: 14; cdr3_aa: ASSDEGRGASYEQY
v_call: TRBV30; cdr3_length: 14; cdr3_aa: AWGPGLAGLADTQY
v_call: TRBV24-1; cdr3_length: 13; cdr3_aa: ATSDPGQGGEKLF
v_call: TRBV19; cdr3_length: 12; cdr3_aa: ASSQGQATHGYT
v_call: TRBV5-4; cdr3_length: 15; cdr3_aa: ASSPSRQGVVNTEAF